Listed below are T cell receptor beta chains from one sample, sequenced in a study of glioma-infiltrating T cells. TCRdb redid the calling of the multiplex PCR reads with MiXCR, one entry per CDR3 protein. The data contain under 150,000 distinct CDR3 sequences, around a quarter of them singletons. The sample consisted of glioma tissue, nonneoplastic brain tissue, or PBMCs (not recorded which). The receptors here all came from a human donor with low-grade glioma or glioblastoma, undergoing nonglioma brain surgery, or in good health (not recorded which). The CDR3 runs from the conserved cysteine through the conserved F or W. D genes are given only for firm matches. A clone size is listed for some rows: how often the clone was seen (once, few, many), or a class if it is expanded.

CASRRKSGTSGGPQYF	TGTGCCAGCAGGCGAAAATCCGGGACTAGCGGGGGGCCCCAGTACTTC	TRBV28	-	TRBJ2-5	TRBD2
CASSQVVGFPDTQYF	TGTGCCAGCAGCCAAGTTGTGGGATTCCCAGATACGCAGTATTTT	TRBV7-2	-	TRBJ2-3	-
CASSPNRNTEAFF	TGTGCCAGCTCACCTAATCGGAACACTGAAGCTTTCTTT	TRBV18	few	TRBJ1-1	-
CASSEVGRYNEQFF	TGTGCCAGCAGTGAAGTAGGACGGTACAATGAGCAGTTCTTC	TRBV6-1	-	TRBJ2-1	-
CASSLTGTGPYNEQFF	TGTGCCAGCAGTCTCACCGGGACAGGTCCTTACAATGAGCAGTTCTTC	TRBV5-5	-	TRBJ2-1	TRBD1
CASSRLLGSNNQPQHF	TGTGCCAGCAGCCGATTGCTCGGGTCCAACAATCAGCCCCAGCATTTT	TRBV4-2	-	TRBJ1-5	-
CASSLNPGGVGTEAFF	TGTGCCAGCTCACTTAACCCGGGGGGCGTGGGCACTGAAGCTTTCTTT	TRBV18	-	TRBJ1-1	-
CASSPTQSGQPQHF	TGTGCCAGCAGCCCCACCCAGTCCGGTCAGCCCCAGCATTTT	TRBV7-8	few	TRBJ1-5	-
CAISEGGGAFKETQYF	TGTGCCATCAGTGAAGGCGGGGGGGCCTTCAAAGAGACCCAGTACTTC	TRBV10-3	-	TRBJ2-5	TRBD2
CASRNGGASTDTQYF	TGCGCCAGCAGGAACGGGGGGGCTAGCACAGATACGCAGTATTTT	TRBV5-1	once	TRBJ2-3	TRBD2
CASSFGRVGAEAFF	TGTGCCAGCAGCTTCGGTAGGGTGGGAGCTGAAGCTTTCTTT	TRBV11-2	few	TRBJ1-1	-
CSALRGHVVSPLHF	TGCAGTGCATTAAGGGGCCACGTTGTCTCACCCCTCCACTTT	TRBV20-1	-	TRBJ1-6	-
CASSPQGLYSPLHF	TGTGCCAGCTCACCACAGGGGTTGTATTCACCCCTCCACTTT	TRBV18	-	TRBJ1-6	-
CASSLRSRFGTGGFGGANVLTF	TGTGCCAGCAGTTTAAGGTCTCGTTTCGGGACAGGGGGCTTCGGTGGGGCCAACGTCCTGACTTTC	TRBV12-3/TRBV12-4	-	TRBJ2-6	TRBD1
CASSLSSRPAFYGYTF	TGTGCCAGCAGCCTTAGCTCCAGACCCGCCTTCTATGGCTACACCTTC	TRBV7-9	-	TRBJ1-2	-
CASSLGSGGRSQYF	TGTGCCAGCAGCCTCGGGAGTGGGGGGCGGTCCCAGTACTTC	TRBV3-1	-	TRBJ2-5	-
CASSWGGGVNEQFF	TGTGCCAGCAGCTGGGGCGGGGGGGTCAATGAGCAGTTCTTC	TRBV7-2	few	TRBJ2-1	TRBD2
CATSEWGAGEQFF	TGTGCCACCAGTGAGTGGGGGGCAGGAGAGCAGTTCTTC	TRBV24-1	-	TRBJ2-1	-
CASSLAGTGGTDTQYF	TGCGCCAGCAGCTTGGCCGGGACAGGGGGCACAGATACGCAGTATTTT	TRBV5-1	-	TRBJ2-3	TRBD1
CASSLGSPQDTQYF	TGTGCCAGCAGCCTCGGGTCCCCCCAGGATACGCAGTATTTT	TRBV4-2	few	TRBJ2-3	-
CASSPNSEGQFF	TGTGCCAGCAGCCCCAACAGCGAAGGGCAGTTCTTC	TRBV14	many	TRBJ2-1	-
CASSIVGDANSPLHF	TGTGCCAGCTCCATAGTGGGGGACGCTAATTCACCCCTCCACTTT	TRBV2	-	TRBJ1-6	-
CSAVLAGGADTQYF	TGCAGTGCCGTACTAGCGGGGGGAGCAGATACGCAGTATTTT	TRBV20-1	many	TRBJ2-3	TRBD2
CASGQVLNQGNQPQHF	TGCGCCAGCGGCCAAGTCCTAAATCAGGGCAATCAGCCCCAGCATTTT	TRBV4-1	-	TRBJ1-5	-
CASSLLSGQDTQYF	TGCGCCAGCAGCTTACTATCAGGGCAAGATACGCAGTATTTT	TRBV5-1	few	TRBJ2-3	-
CASGRQGTGANVLTF	TGTGCCAGTGGTAGACAGGGGACTGGGGCCAACGTCCTGACTTTC	TRBV19	-	TRBJ2-6	TRBD1
CASSYTANNSPLHF	TGTGCCAGCAGTTACACAGCAAATAATTCACCCCTCCACTTT	TRBV12-3/TRBV12-4	-	TRBJ1-6	-
CATSKNSEAFF	TGTGCCACCAGCAAAAACTCTGAAGCTTTCTTT	TRBV15	-	TRBJ1-1	-
CATHPLAGPVDTQYF	TGTGCCACCCACCCCCTAGCGGGGCCGGTGGATACGCAGTATTTT	TRBV2	few	TRBJ2-3	TRBD2
CSVRGRGRGTEAFF	TGCAGTGTCAGGGGCAGGGGGCGCGGCACTGAAGCTTTCTTT	TRBV20-1	many	TRBJ1-1	TRBD1
CASSPLGRGGRNEQFF	TGCGCCAGCAGCCCCCTCGGGCGGGGGGGCCGAAATGAGCAGTTCTTC	TRBV5-1	-	TRBJ2-1	TRBD2
CSARLTSGVNEQFF	TGCAGTGCTAGATTGACTAGCGGGGTTAATGAGCAGTTCTTC	TRBV20-1	many	TRBJ2-1	TRBD2
CASSLNMNTEAFF	TGCGCCAGCAGCTTGAACATGAACACTGAAGCTTTCTTT	TRBV5-1	-	TRBJ1-1	-
CASSLGQGFAEAFF	TGTGCCAGCAGTTTGGGACAGGGATTCGCTGAAGCTTTCTTT	TRBV28	many	TRBJ1-1	TRBD1
CASSPTRFVRNEQFF	TGTGCCAGCAGCCCCACGCGGTTTGTGCGCAATGAGCAGTTCTTC	TRBV7-9	few	TRBJ2-1	-
CASSLTSGGNTDTQYF	TGTGCCAGCAGCCTGACTAGCGGGGGGAACACAGATACGCAGTATTTT	TRBV11-3	-	TRBJ2-3	TRBD2
CASGPTTPNEQFF	TGTGCCAGCGGACCCACAACGCCCAATGAGCAGTTCTTC	TRBV28	few	TRBJ2-1	-
CSAPNREQAVELFF	TGCAGTGCGCCAAACAGGGAACAGGCCGTGGAGCTGTTTTTT	TRBV20-1	-	TRBJ2-2	-
CASRPTSGGYNEQFF	TGTGCCAGCAGGCCAACTAGCGGGGGCTACAATGAGCAGTTCTTC	TRBV12-3/TRBV12-4	-	TRBJ2-1	TRBD2
CASSQMGRGYTF	TGTGCCAGCAGCCAAATGGGTAGGGGCTACACCTTC	TRBV3-1	-	TRBJ1-2	-
CASSWGNLRGTEAFF	TGTGCCAGCAGTTGGGGAAACCTACGGGGCACTGAAGCTTTCTTT	TRBV6-1	many	TRBJ1-1	-
CSARWGIGTDTQYF	TGCAGTGCTAGATGGGGGATTGGAACAGATACGCAGTATTTT	TRBV20-1	few	TRBJ2-3	-
CSATRTGNLETQYF	TGCAGTGCTACAAGGACAGGGAATTTGGAGACCCAGTACTTC	TRBV20-1	few	TRBJ2-5	TRBD1
CSSSDSGSTDTQYF	TGCAGTTCATCGGATAGCGGTTCCACAGATACGCAGTATTTT	TRBV20-1	-	TRBJ2-3	-
CASSLGTSGVKTQYF	TGTGCCAGCAGCCTGGGGACTAGCGGGGTGAAGACCCAGTACTTC	TRBV7-3	-	TRBJ2-5	TRBD2
CSAGRRGNTEAFF	TGCAGTGCCGGGAGGAGGGGGAACACTGAAGCTTTCTTT	TRBV20-1	many	TRBJ1-1	-
CSAATWTDTYGYTF	TGCAGTGCTGCTACCTGGACAGATACTTATGGCTACACCTTC	TRBV20-1	-	TRBJ1-2	-